The rows below give T cell receptor beta chains drawn from one sample of a study of blood T cells in healthy people across ages. TCRdb fed the 5' RACE reads into MiXCR, producing one record per CDR3 protein. Among fewer than 2,000,000 distinct CDR3 sequences listed, roughly 43% were seen once. Sequences were obtained from blood. Receptors were obtained from a human donor in good health. Each CDR3 is given with its conserved first and last residue. D genes are given only for firm matches. For some rows the clone size is stated as once, few or many, or as a class when expanded; others skip it.

V gene	J gene	clone size	D gene	CDR3 DNA	CDR3 protein
TRBV5-4	TRBJ2-1	few	NA	TGTGCCAGCAGCTTCCCAGGGGCCGCCTCCAATGAGCAGTTCTTC	CASSFPGAASNEQFF
TRBV3-1	TRBJ1-2	NA	TRBD1	TGTGCCAGCAGCGACAGGGAAGTGAACGGCTACACCTTC	CASSDREVNGYTF
TRBV4-1	TRBJ2-7	NA	NA	TGCGCCAGCAGCAACCGACAGGATCGAGCACGCTACGAGCAGTACTTC	CASSNRQDRARYEQYF
TRBV29-1	TRBJ2-2	few	NA	TGCAGCGCCGCAGCAGTCAACACCGGGGAGCTGTTTTTT	CSAAAVNTGELFF
TRBV4-1	TRBJ2-7	many	NA	TGCGCCAGCAGCCAACGAGCCGGGTTGGAGGAGCAGTACTTC	CASSQRAGLEEQYF
TRBV5-6	TRBJ2-6	few	NA	TGTGCCAGCAGTAAAGTATCTGGGGCCAACGTCCTGACTTTC	CASSKVSGANVLTF
TRBV7-2	TRBJ2-7	NA	NA	TGTGCCAGCAGCTTAGGTTCCCGGATCCACGAGCAGTACTTC	CASSLGSRIHEQYF
TRBV18	TRBJ2-1	few	TRBD2	TGTGCCAGCTCTCGGACTAGCGGGGATGACAATGAGCAGTTCTTC	CASSRTSGDDNEQFF
TRBV7-6	TRBJ2-2	NA	NA	TGTGCCAGCAGCCCACCGGGCGGGGAGCTGTTTTTT	CASSPPGGELFF
TRBV5-1	TRBJ2-7	NA	NA	TGCGCCAGCAGCAGGAACAGGGTATGGAATGAGCAGTACTTC	CASSRNRVWNEQYF
TRBV6-6	TRBJ1-2	few	NA	TGTGCCAGCACCCAGGACGGCTATGGCTACACCTTC	CASTQDGYGYTF
TRBV10-3	TRBJ2-7	NA	TRBD2	TGTGCCATCAGGGGACTAGAGGATTCCACCTACGAGCAGTACTTC	CAIRGLEDSTYEQYF
TRBV4-3	TRBJ1-2	few	TRBD1	TGCGCCAGCAGTAGGACAGGGGCAGACACGCTCCTTAACTATGGCTACACCTTC	CASSRTGADTLLNYGYTF
TRBV7-2	TRBJ2-3	NA	NA	TGTGCCAGCAGCTTAGACCCTGCTGCTAATACGCAGTATTTT	CASSLDPAANTQYF
TRBV6-5	TRBJ1-2	few	TRBD1	TGTGCCAGCAGGCGGACAGGGACCTATGGCTACACCTTC	CASRRTGTYGYTF
TRBV10-3	TRBJ2-7	once	NA	TGTGCCATCAGAGATATTCCGGGCCTCGGACCCCCTAGCTCCTACGAGCAGTACTTC	CAIRDIPGLGPPSSYEQYF
TRBV6-5	TRBJ2-3	few	TRBD2	TGTGCCAGCAGTTCTAGCGGGGACACAGATACGCAGTATTTT	CASSSSGDTDTQYF
TRBV9	TRBJ1-2	few	TRBD1	TGTGCCAGCAGCGTAGACCCAAAGGGGGCGTCGTATGGCTACACCTTC	CASSVDPKGASYGYTF
TRBV20-1	TRBJ2-5	NA	TRBD2	TGCAGTGCTAGTGTATCCGGGGGGGCAGAGACCCAGTACTTC	CSASVSGGAETQYF
TRBV20-1	TRBJ2-7	few	NA	TGCAGTGCCCCGACAGACGGAATGCAGCAGTACTTC	CSAPTDGMQQYF
TRBV25-1	TRBJ2-5	NA	NA	TGTGCCAGCAGTGAATGGGCGGGGCGTGAAGAGACCCAGTACTTC	CASSEWAGREETQYF
TRBV4-2	TRBJ2-5	few	NA	TGTGCCAGCAGCCAAGAACCAAGGGGATCGGCTCAAGAGACCCAGTACTTC	CASSQEPRGSAQETQYF
TRBV7-8	TRBJ2-7	few	NA	TGTGCCAGCAGCCCCCGGGACGGAACCTCCTACGAGCAGTACTTC	CASSPRDGTSYEQYF
TRBV28	TRBJ2-7	once	NA	TGTGCCAGCAGCTCACAGGTTCTTCCGGGGGAGCAGTACTTC	CASSSQVLPGEQYF
TRBV7-8	TRBJ1-1	few	NA	TGTGCCAGCACCATTACAGGGAACACTGAAGCTTTCTTT	CASTITGNTEAFF
TRBV7-2	TRBJ1-2	NA	NA	TGTGCCAGCAGCTTAGATCCGGGAAACTATGGCTACACCTTC	CASSLDPGNYGYTF
TRBV12-5	TRBJ2-1	once	NA	TGTGCTAGTGATTTCCGTTGGAATGAGCAGTTCTTC	CASDFRWNEQFF
TRBV6-2/TRBV6-3	TRBJ2-3	few	NA	TGTGCCAGTGGCTGGGATACGCAGTATTTT	CASGWDTQYF
TRBV7-2	TRBJ2-7	NA	TRBD1	TGTGCCAGCAGCTTCCGACAGGGATTATGGTACGAGCAGTACTTC	CASSFRQGLWYEQYF
TRBV6-2/TRBV6-3	TRBJ1-1	NA	NA	TGTGCCGCGGGGGACGTGAACACTGGAGCTTTCTTT	CAAGDVNTGAFF
TRBV20-1	TRBJ2-3	NA	TRBD1	TGCAGTGCTAGAGATGCGGGACAGGGGGACACAGATACGCAGTATTTT	CSARDAGQGDTDTQYF
TRBV7-9	TRBJ2-3	NA	NA	TGTGCCAGCAACCCTGACCGAGCGGGTACGCAGTATTTT	CASNPDRAGTQYF
TRBV20-1	TRBJ1-1	NA	NA	TGCAGTGCTAGAGATGTGAGGTTTACTGAAGCTTTCTTT	CSARDVRFTEAFF
TRBV5-1	TRBJ2-6	few	TRBD1	TGCGCCAGCAGCTTGGCCGGACAGGGAAATTCTGGGGCCAACGTCCTGACTTTC	CASSLAGQGNSGANVLTF
TRBV7-2	TRBJ1-2	NA	NA	TGTGCCAGCAGCCCGGGCGGATCTCACTATGGCTACACCTTC	CASSPGGSHYGYTF
TRBV24-1	TRBJ2-5	few	NA	TGTGCCACCAGTGATTTGATGGACTTACAAGAGACCCAGTACTTC	CATSDLMDLQETQYF
TRBV6-5	TRBJ2-7	once	TRBD2	TGTGCCAGCAGTTACTCGATGGGGTACGCGGGGGGCTACGAGCAGTACTTC	CASSYSMGYAGGYEQYF
TRBV7-9	TRBJ1-2	NA	NA	TGTGCCAGCAGCTTAGATGGGGCAACTAACTATGGCTACACCTTC	CASSLDGATNYGYTF
TRBV12-3/TRBV12-4	TRBJ2-7	NA	NA	TGTGCCAGCACCCTATCAAGGAATAGTTTCAACGAGCAGTACTTC	CASTLSRNSFNEQYF
TRBV24-1	TRBJ2-5	NA	NA	TGTGCCACCAGCTCCTCGGGGATCCAGTACTTC	CATSSSGIQYF
TRBV7-2	TRBJ2-1	NA	NA	TGTGCCAGCAGCTTAGGAGCACCGAAGGCGGGGAATGAGCAGTTCTTC	CASSLGAPKAGNEQFF
TRBV6-1	TRBJ1-1	few	NA	TGTGCCAGCAGTTTAGCGGGGATGGTCGACACTGAAGCTTTCTTT	CASSLAGMVDTEAFF
TRBV7-2	TRBJ2-3	NA	NA	TGTGCCAGCAGCTTACTAGGGCCTCTAAATACGCAGTATTTT	CASSLLGPLNTQYF
TRBV20-1	TRBJ2-7	NA	TRBD2	TGCAGTGCCGAAAGACTAGCGGGTTTAAATGAGCAGTACTTC	CSAERLAGLNEQYF
TRBV20-1	TRBJ2-3	NA	NA	TGCAGTGCAAACGCACTGCTCGGCACAGATACGCAGTATTTT	CSANALLGTDTQYF
TRBV14	TRBJ1-3	NA	NA	TGTGCCAGCAGCCATCCTTTGGATTCTGGAAACACCATATATTTT	CASSHPLDSGNTIYF
TRBV29-1	TRBJ2-3	NA	NA	TGCAGCGTTGGAGGGGGTGCGATAGGAACGCAGTATTTT	CSVGGGAIGTQYF
TRBV10-3	TRBJ2-1	NA	TRBD2	TGTGCCATCAGCCCTACGACTAGCGGGTACAATGAGCAGTTCTTC	CAISPTTSGYNEQFF
TRBV5-1	TRBJ1-2	NA	NA	TGCGCCAGCAGCTTGGAGGGGAGAACCTATGGCTACACCTTC	CASSLEGRTYGYTF
TRBV20-1	TRBJ2-1	NA	TRBD1	TGCAGTGCCCAGGGACAGGGGAAAGACAATGAGCAGTTCTTC	CSAQGQGKDNEQFF
TRBV2	TRBJ2-5	NA	NA	TGTGCCAGCACCACCGTAGCGCGTGAGACCCAGTACTTC	CASTTVARETQYF
TRBV4-2	TRBJ1-1	NA	TRBD1	TGTGCCAGCAGCCCCCGGACCGACAGGGGCACTGAAGCTTTCTTT	CASSPRTDRGTEAFF
TRBV28	TRBJ2-3	NA	NA	TGTGCCAGCATTTTAGGGCGGTCGGATACGCAGTATTTT	CASILGRSDTQYF
TRBV7-2	TRBJ1-6	NA	NA	TGTGCCAGCAGCGGACCCAGACAGGATAATTCACCCCTCCACTTT	CASSGPRQDNSPLHF
TRBV6-2/TRBV6-3	TRBJ2-1	NA	NA	TGTGCCAGCAGACTTCAGACAGGCCCCTACGAGCAGTTCTTC	CASRLQTGPYEQFF